This TCR beta chain was retrieved from a study of OX40 agonist ivuxolimab in advanced cancers. Overall study context: The patients got ivuxolimab, which is an agonistic anti-OX40 (CD134) antibody.

The CDR3 is 13 residues long. Germline loops: CDR1 SGHNT, CDR2 YYREEE (reference sequence). Trimming took off 4 bases at V and 1 base at J, with 8 bases between the two ends. Sequencing was performed with immunoSEQ multiplex PCR; in TCRdb, only in-frame clones are kept and a portion is missing. Here the sample spans 95,000 to 120,000 clones, approximately 90% being singletons. This clonotype originated in an adult with an advanced solid tumor such as melanoma, head and neck, liver or kidney cancer. The rearrangement uses TRBV5-4 and TRBJ2-5; D uncertain. The material sequenced was CD4+ or CD8+ T cells sorted from blood, taken in a trial of the OX40 agonist ivuxolimab. As DNA, the CDR3 is TGTGCCAGCAGCCCGACGGTCCAAGAGACCCAGTACTTC. This sequence encodes CASSPTVQETQYF.